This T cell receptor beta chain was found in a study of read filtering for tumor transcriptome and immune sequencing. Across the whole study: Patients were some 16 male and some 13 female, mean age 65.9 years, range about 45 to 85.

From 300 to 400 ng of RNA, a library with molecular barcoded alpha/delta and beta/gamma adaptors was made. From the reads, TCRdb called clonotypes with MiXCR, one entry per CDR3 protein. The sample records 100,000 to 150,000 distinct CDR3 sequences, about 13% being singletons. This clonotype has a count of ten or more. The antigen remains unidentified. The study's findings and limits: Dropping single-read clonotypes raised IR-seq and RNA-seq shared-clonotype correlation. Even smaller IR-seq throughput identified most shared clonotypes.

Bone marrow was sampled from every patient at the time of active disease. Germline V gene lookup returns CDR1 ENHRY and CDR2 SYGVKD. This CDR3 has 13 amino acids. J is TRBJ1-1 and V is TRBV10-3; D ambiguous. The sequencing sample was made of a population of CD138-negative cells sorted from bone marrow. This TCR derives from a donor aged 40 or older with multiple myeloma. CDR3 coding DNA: TGTGCTGTAACACCCAGGTTTGGCACTGAAGCTTTCTTT. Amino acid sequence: CAVTPRFGTEAFF.